This TCR beta chain was sequenced for a study of shared clonotypes between healthy human individuals. Remarks on this clone: Antigen: not known.

The study's findings and limits: Genetic and exposure-history diversity was limited by the few donors.

Authors' data handling: Junction-only immunoSEQ sequences carried no quality scores, so filtering differed. The data were produced by immunoSEQ multiplex PCR, yet TCRdb's version contains in-frame clones alone and is incomplete. For V, J and clone size, that table is used; D and trimming come from the DNA. The data contain about 480,000 clones, over 60% of them singletons. Donors were Caucasian adults residing in Nashville, Tennessee, USA. The CDR3 consists of 15 residues. The V gene's germline CDR1 is SGHDN and CDR2 FVKESK. The V end lost 1 base, the J end lost 8 bases, and 14 bases lay between the germline ends.

The J gene is TRBJ2-2, the V gene TRBV14; D gene uncertain. The sequencing input was PBMCs. The sequence was obtained from a woman aged 40 to 50 in good health. Some clones in this sample may be carry-over from other donors' samples. CDR3 sequence (DNA): TGTGCCAGCAGCCAAGTTCGGCTGCCTTGGGGGGAGCTGTTTTTT. Translation gives CASSQVRLPWGELFF.